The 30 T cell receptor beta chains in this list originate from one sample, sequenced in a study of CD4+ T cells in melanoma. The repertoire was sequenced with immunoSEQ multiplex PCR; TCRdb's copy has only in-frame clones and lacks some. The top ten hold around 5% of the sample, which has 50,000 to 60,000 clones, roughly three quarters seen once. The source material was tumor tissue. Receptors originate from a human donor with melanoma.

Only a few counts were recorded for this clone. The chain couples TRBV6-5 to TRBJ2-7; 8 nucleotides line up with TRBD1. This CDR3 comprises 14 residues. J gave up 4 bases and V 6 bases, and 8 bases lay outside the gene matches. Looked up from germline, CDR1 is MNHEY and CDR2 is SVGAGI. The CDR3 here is CASSSGTGLYEQYF. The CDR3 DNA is TGTGCCAGCAGCTCCGGGACAGGCCTATACGAGCAGTACTTC.

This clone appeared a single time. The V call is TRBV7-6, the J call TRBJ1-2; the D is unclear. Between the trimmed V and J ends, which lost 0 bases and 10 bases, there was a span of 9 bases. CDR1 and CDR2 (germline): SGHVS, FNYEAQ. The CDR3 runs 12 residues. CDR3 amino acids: CASSLASEDYTF. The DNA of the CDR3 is TGTGCCAGCAGCTTAGCCAGTGAGGACTACACCTTC.

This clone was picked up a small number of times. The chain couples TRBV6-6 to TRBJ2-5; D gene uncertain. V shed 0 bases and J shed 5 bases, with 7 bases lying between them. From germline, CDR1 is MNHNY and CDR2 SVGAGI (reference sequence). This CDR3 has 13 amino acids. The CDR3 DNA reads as TGTGCCAGCAGTTACTCAGACTTGGAGACCCAGTACTTC. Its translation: CASSYSDLETQYF.

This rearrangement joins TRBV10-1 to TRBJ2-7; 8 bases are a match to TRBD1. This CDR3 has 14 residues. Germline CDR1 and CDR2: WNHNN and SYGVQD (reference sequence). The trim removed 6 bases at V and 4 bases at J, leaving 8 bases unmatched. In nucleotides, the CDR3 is TGCGCCAGCAGCCCGGACAGGGACAATTACGAGCAGTACTTC. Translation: CASSPDRDNYEQYF.

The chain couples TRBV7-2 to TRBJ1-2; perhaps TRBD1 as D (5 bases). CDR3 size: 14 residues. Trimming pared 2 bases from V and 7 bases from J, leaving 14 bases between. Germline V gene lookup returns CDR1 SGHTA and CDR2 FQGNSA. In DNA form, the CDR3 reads TGTGCCAGCAGCTTAACGGCAGGGAGAGGTGGCTACACCTTC. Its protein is CASSLTAGRGGYTF.

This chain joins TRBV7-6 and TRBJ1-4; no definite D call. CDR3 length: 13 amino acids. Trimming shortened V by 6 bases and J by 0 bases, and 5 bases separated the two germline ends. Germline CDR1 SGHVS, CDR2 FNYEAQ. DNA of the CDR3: TGTGCCAGCAGGGCAACAACTAATGAAAAACTGTTTTTT. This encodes CASRATTNEKLFF.

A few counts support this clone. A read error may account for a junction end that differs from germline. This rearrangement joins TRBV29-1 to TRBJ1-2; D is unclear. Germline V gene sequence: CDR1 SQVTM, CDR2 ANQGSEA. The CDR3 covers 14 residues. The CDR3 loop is CSVEDDGLGDGYTF. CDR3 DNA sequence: TGCAGCGTCGAAGACGACGGACTTGGGGATGGCTACACCTTC.

The CDR3 here is CASGGTYGYTF. The CDR3 nucleotides are TGTGCCAGCGGGGGGACATATGGCTACACCTTC. V is TRBV6-5 and J is TRBJ1-2, with D perhaps matching TRBD1 (6 bases). Germline V CDR1 and CDR2: MNHEY, SVGAGI. Trimming removed 8 bases at V and 5 bases at J, with 9 bases between. CDR3 size: 11 residues.

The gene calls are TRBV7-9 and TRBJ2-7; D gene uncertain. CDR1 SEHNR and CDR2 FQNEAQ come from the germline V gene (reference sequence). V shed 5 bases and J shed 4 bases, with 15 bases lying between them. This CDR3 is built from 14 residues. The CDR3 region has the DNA TGTGCCAGCAGCCGCCGAATAGATCCTTACGAGCAGTACTTC. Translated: CASSRRIDPYEQYF.

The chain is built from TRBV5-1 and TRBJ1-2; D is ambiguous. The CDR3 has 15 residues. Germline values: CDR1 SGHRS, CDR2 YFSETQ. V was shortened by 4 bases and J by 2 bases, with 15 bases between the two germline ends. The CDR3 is CASSMGVGGNYGYTF. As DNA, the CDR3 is TGCGCCAGCAGCATGGGCGTTGGAGGGAACTATGGCTACACCTTC.

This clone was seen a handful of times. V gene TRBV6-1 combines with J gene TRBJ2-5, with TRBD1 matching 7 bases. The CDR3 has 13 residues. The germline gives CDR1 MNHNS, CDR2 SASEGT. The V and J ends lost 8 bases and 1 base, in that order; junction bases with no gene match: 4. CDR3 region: CASQGTVQETQYF. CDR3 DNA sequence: TGTGCCAGCCAAGGGACAGTCCAAGAGACCCAGTACTTC.

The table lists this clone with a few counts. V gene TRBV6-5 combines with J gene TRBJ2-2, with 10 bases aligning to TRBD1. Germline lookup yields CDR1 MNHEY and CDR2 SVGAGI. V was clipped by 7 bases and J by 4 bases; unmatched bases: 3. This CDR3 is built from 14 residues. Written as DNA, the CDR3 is TGTGCCAGCACTTGGACAGGGGGCACCGGGGAGCTGTTTTTT. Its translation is CASTWTGGTGELFF.

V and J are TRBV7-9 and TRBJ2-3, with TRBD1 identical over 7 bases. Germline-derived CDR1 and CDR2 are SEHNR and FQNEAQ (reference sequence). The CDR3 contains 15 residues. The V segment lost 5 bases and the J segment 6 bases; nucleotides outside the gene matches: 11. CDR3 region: CASSTARQGADTQYF. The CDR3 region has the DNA TGTGCCAGCAGCACCGCCCGACAGGGTGCGGATACGCAGTATTTT.

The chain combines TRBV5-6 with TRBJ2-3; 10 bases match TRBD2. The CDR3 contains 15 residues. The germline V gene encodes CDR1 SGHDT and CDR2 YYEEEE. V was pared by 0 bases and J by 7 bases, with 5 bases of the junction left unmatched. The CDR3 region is CASSLELAGGNTQYF. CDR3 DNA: TGTGCCAGCAGCTTGGAATTAGCGGGGGGAAATACGCAGTATTTT.

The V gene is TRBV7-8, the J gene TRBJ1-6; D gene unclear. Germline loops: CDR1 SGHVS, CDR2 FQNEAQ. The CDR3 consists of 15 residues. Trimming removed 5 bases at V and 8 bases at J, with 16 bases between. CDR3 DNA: TGTGCCAGCAGCCCCATTCTAGGGTGGGATTCACCCCTCCACTTT. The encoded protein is CASSPILGWDSPLHF.

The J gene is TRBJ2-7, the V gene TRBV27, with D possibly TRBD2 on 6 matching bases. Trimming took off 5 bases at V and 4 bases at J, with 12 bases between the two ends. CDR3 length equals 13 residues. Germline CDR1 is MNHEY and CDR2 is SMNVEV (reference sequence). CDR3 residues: CASSPGLLYEQYF. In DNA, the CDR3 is TGTGCCAGCAGTCCGGGACTCCTATACGAGCAGTACTTC.

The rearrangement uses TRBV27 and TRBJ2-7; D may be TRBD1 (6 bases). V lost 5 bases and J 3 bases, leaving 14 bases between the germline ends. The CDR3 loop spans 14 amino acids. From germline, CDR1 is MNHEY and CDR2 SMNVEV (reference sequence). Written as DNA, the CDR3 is TGTGCCAGCAGTACAACGACAGGAAACTACGAGCAGTACTTC. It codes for CASSTTTGNYEQYF.

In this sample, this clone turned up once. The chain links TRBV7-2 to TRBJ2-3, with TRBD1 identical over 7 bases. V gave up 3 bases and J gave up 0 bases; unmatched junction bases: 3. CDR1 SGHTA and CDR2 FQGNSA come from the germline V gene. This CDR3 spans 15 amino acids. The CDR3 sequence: CASSFYRGSTDTQYF. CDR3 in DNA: TGTGCCAGCAGCTTTTACAGGGGTAGCACAGATACGCAGTATTTT. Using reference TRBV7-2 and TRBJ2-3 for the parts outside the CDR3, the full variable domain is GAGVSQSPSNKVTEKGKDVELRCDPISGHTALYWYRQSLGQGLEFLIYFQGNSAPDKSGLPSDRFSAERTGGSVSTLTIQRTQQEDSAVYLCASSFYRGSTDTQYFGPGTRLTVL.

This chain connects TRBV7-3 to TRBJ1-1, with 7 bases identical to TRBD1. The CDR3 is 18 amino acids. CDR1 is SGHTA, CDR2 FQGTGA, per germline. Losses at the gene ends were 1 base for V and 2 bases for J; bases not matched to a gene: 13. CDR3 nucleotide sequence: TGTGCCAGCAGCTTAATTGGCGTTGGGGGGACAGCAAACACTGAAGCTTTCTTT. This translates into CASSLIGVGGTANTEAFF.

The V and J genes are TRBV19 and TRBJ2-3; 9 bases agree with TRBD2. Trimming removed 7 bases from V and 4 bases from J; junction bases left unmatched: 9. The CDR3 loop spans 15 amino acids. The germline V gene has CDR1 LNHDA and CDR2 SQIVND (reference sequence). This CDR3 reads CASTPLRGGPDTQYF. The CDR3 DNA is TGTGCCAGTACCCCCCTGCGGGGGGGCCCAGATACGCAGTATTTT.

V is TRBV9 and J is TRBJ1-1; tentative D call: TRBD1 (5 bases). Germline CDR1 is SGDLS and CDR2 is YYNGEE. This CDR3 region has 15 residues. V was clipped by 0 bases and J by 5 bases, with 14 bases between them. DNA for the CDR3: TGTGCCAGCAGCGTAGCGGGATGGGGGAGGACTGAAGCTTTCTTT. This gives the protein CASSVAGWGRTEAFF. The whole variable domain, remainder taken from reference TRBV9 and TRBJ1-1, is DSGVTQTPKHLITATGQRVTLRCSPRSGDLSVYWYQQSLDQGLQFLIQYYNGEERAKGNILERFSAQQFPDLHSELNLSSLELGDSALYFCASSVAGWGRTEAFFGQGTRLTVV.

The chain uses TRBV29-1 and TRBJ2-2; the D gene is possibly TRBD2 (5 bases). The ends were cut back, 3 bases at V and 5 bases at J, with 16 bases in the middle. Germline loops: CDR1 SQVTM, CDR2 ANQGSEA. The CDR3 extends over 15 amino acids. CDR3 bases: TGCAGCGTTGAGGAGGAATCTCGAGAAACCGGGGAGCTGTTTTTT. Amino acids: CSVEEESRETGELFF.

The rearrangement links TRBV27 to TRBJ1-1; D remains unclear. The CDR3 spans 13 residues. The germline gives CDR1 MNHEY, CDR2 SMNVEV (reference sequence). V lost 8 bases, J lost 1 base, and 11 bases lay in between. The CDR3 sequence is CASATPANTEAFF. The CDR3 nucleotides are TGTGCCAGCGCAACACCCGCGAACACTGAAGCTTTCTTT.

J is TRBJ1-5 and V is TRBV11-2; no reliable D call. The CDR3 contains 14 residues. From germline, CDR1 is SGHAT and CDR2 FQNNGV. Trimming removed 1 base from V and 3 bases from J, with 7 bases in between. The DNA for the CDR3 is TGTGCCAGCAGCTTAGTGGGTGACAATCAGCCCCAGCATTTT. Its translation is CASSLVGDNQPQHF. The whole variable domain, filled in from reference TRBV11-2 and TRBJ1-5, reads EAGVAQSPRYKIIEKRQSVAFWCNPISGHATLYWYQQILGQGPKLLIQFQNNGVVDDSQLPKDRFSAERLKGVDSTLKIQPAKLEDSAVYLCASSLVGDNQPQHFGDGTRLSIL.

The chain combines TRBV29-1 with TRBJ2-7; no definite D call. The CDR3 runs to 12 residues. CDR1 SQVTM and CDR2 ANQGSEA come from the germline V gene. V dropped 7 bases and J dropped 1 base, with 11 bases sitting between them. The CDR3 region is CSAHDKSYEQYF. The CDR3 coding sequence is TGCAGCGCCCACGACAAGTCCTACGAGCAGTACTTC.

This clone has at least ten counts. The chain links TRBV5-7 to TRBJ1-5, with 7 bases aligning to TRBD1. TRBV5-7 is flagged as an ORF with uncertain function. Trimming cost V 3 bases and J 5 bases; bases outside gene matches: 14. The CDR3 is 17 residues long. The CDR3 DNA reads TGTGCCAGCAGCTCCGCTAGGCAGGGGGTGATCGATCAGCCCCAGCATTTT. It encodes CASSSARQGVIDQPQHF.

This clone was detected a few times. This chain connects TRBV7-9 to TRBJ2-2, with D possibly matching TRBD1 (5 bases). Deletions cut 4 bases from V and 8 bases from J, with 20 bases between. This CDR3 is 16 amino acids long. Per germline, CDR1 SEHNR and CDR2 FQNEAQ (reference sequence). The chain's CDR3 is CASSSQGTRASGELFF. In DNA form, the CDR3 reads TGTGCCAGCAGCTCCCAGGGTACCCGGGCTTCGGGGGAGCTGTTTTTT.

CDR3 nucleotides: TGTGCCAGCAGAAAAGACAGGACTGAAAAACTGTTTTTT. Translating gives CASRKDRTEKLFF. The chain employs TRBV6-5 and TRBJ1-4; weak D call: TRBD1 (6 bases). This CDR3 is 13 amino acids long. CDR1 and CDR2 (germline): MNHEY, SVGAGI. Deletions cut 6 bases from V and 7 bases from J, with 12 bases between.

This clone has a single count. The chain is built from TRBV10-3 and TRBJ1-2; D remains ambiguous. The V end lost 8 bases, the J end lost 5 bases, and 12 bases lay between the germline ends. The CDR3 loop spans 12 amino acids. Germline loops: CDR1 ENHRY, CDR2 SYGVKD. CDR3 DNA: TGTGCCATCTCCCTTAATGGGTATGGCTACACCTTC. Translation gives CAISLNGYGYTF.

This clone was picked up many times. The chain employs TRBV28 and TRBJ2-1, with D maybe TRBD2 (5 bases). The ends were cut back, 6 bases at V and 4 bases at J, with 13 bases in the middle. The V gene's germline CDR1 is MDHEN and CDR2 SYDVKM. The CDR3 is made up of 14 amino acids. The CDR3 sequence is CASSQRTYYNEQFF. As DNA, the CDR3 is TGTGCCAGCAGCCAGCGGACGTATTACAATGAGCAGTTCTTC.